The rows below give T cell receptor beta chains drawn from one sample of a study of blood T cell repertoires in COVID-19. Clones were sequenced by immunoSEQ multiplex PCR, and TCRdb holds only the in-frame ones, with some missing. The profile shows approximately 82,000 clones, 85% of them singletons. Sequenced sample: peripheral blood. All receptors come from a woman in her 70s with active or convalescent COVID-19. The CDR3 runs from the conserved cysteine through the conserved F or W. The order of the fields is D gene, V gene, CDR3 length, clone size, J gene, CDR3 DNA, CDR3 protein. The D gene is left open where the match is weak. A row's size may be missing; if present it is once, few, many or a size class.

.	TRBV7-9	15	few	TRBJ2-7	TGTGCCAGCAGCTTCGGGACACTCTCGATTTTTGAGCAGTACTTC	CASSFGTLSIFEQYF
TRBD1	TRBV28	14	.	TRBJ1-2	TGTGCCAGCAGTCCAGCGGGACAGGCCTATGGCTACACCTTC	CASSPAGQAYGYTF
.	TRBV5-6	13	.	TRBJ1-1	TGTGCCAGCAGCTTGCTGAGGGACACTGAAGCTTTCTTT	CASSLLRDTEAFF
TRBD1	TRBV27	13	.	TRBJ1-2	TGTGCCAGCAGCCTACAGGGGCACTATGGCTACACCTTC	CASSLQGHYGYTF
TRBD1	TRBV7-2	14	.	TRBJ2-5	TGTGCCAGCAGCCTAGGGACAGTCCAAGAGACCCAGTACTTC	CASSLGTVQETQYF
.	TRBV5-1	16	once	TRBJ1-2	TGCGCCAGCAGCGGAGGAACACAGGGAGCGGGGTATGGCTACACCTTC	CASSGGTQGAGYGYTF
.	TRBV25-1	14	.	TRBJ1-1	TGTGCCAGCAGTGTACAAGGAGGGCACACTGAAGCTTTCTTT	CASSVQGGHTEAFF
.	TRBV6-5	14	.	TRBJ2-1	TGTGCCAGCAGTTACTCCCAGGGGTACAATGAGCAGTTCTTC	CASSYSQGYNEQFF
.	TRBV3-1/TRBV3-2	16	once	TRBJ1-6	TGTGCCAGCAGCCATCGAGGGACACAGAATAATTCACCCCTCCACTTT	CASSHRGTQNNSPLHF
TRBD2	TRBV5-5	16	.	TRBJ2-5	TGTGCCAGCAGCTTGAGGTTAGCGGGGTGGCAAGAGACCCAGTACTTC	CASSLRLAGWQETQYF
.	TRBV5-4	14	.	TRBJ1-2	TGTGCCAGCAGCTTGTTGACTTCTATTCATGGCTACACCTTC	CASSLLTSIHGYTF
TRBD1	TRBV24-1	16	.	TRBJ1-2	TGTGCCACCAGTGATCCGAGGACAGGGGGTGTCTATGGCTACACCTTC	CATSDPRTGGVYGYTF
.	TRBV7-6	15	.	TRBJ1-4	TGTGCCAGCAGCTTTCACCCCGGTCCTAATGAAAAACTGTTTTTT	CASSFHPGPNEKLFF
.	TRBV7-9	15	.	TRBJ1-1	TGTGCCAGCAGCCCGGGGATGGGATCGGGGACTGAAGCTTTCTTT	CASSPGMGSGTEAFF
.	TRBV19	15	.	TRBJ1-5	TGTGCCAGTACCCAAAGTGACAGAAACAATCAGCCCCAGCATTTT	CASTQSDRNNQPQHF
.	TRBV5-4	16	.	TRBJ1-4	TGTGCCAGCAGCCCGGGGGGGTTCGCAACTAATGAAAAACTGTTTTTT	CASSPGGFATNEKLFF
TRBD1	TRBV5-6	14	.	TRBJ2-3	TGTGCCAGCAGCTTGACAGGGGCCGGAGATACGCAGTATTTT	CASSLTGAGDTQYF